This T cell receptor (beta chain) was documented in a study of blood T cells in healthy people across ages. A J-beta primer mix and a sample-barcoded 5' primer were used in a second PCR of about 7 to 12 cycles. Each CDR3 protein is one row after TCRdb ran MiXCR on the 5' RACE reads. The sample has over 600,000 distinct CDR3 sequences, roughly 20% seen once; the top ten hold 3.6%. There are 15 residues in the CDR3. V shed 4 bases, J shed 5 bases, and the junction held 6 bases outside the gene matches. Germline loops: CDR1 MNHNY, CDR2 SVGAGI (reference sequence). Roughly 10 milliliters was the volume of peripheral blood drawn from each donor. This clonotype was found a few times. Antigen unknown. Whole-study results and caveats: Strongly correlated with naive T cell percentage was TCR beta diversity. Age brought a roughly linear fall in TCR beta diversity measured per million T cells.

The sample comprised blood. The clonotype comes from a man aged 70 or older in good health. The chain couples TRBV6-6 to TRBJ1-2; 11 bases map to TRBD1. The CDR3 coding sequence is TGTGCCAGCAGTTCACGGGGGACAGGGGGGTATGGCTACACCTTC. Amino acid sequence: CASSSRGTGGYGYTF.